A selection of T cell receptor beta chains follows, all from one sample in a study of spatial heterogeneity in lung cancer. TCRdb independently ran MiXCR on the 5' RACE reads; one entry per CDR3 protein. Of over 3,500 distinct CDR3 sequences in the sample, around 18% were seen once. The sample consisted of PBMCs, taken at surgery. The source is a male donor with early-stage non-small cell lung cancer. CDR3s leave out the opening cysteine and the closing phenylalanine or tryptophan. The D gene is left open where the match is weak.

ASSRTSSTDTQY	TRBJ2-3	NA	TRBV12-3/TRBV12-4
ASSAGLAGVETQY	TRBJ2-5	TRBD2	TRBV27
ASSLLSRPPGANVLT	TRBJ2-6	NA	TRBV5-5
ASSSPGQGAGNEQF	TRBJ2-1	TRBD1	TRBV12-3/TRBV12-4
SASGTEGQPQH	TRBJ1-5	TRBD1	TRBV29-1
ASRKDRDGYT	TRBJ1-2	TRBD1	TRBV6-6
ASSSGLGTV	TRBJ2-1	NA	TRBV5-4
AISDTGTSGMSYEQY	TRBJ2-7	TRBD2	TRBV10-3
ASSPSGGTDTQY	TRBJ2-3	NA	TRBV27
ASSSQGWQAF	TRBJ1-1	NA	TRBV7-2
ASTPGVVGSYEQY	TRBJ2-7	NA	TRBV28
ASSLEYGRGVPEQY	TRBJ2-7	NA	TRBV28
ASSARDLQPGELF	TRBJ2-2	NA	TRBV5-4
SARALTSGTYEQF	TRBJ2-1	TRBD2	TRBV20-1
ASSLTTGVQPQH	TRBJ1-5	TRBD1	TRBV7-6
SALPGSLTGELF	TRBJ2-2	NA	TRBV20-1
ASSPLAGEKLF	TRBJ1-4	NA	TRBV18
ASSLSDSLNQPQH	TRBJ1-5	NA	TRBV28
ASSTGQGATF	TRBJ1-1	TRBD1	TRBV12-3/TRBV12-4
ASSQDLVGTGELF	TRBJ2-2	NA	TRBV4-3
ASRGPGQGAFGELF	TRBJ2-2	TRBD1	TRBV6-1
ATQGGFGTDTQY	TRBJ2-3	NA	TRBV6-6
ASSRAGGEETQY	TRBJ2-5	TRBD1	TRBV27